A single T cell receptor beta chain is shown here with its context. The antigen remains undetermined. As the method of synthesis, 5'RACE template switching with UMIs yielded TCR beta cDNA. One entry per CDR3 protein, without DNA, is what TCRdb gives after re-calling the 5' RACE reads. Listed are 150,000 to 180,000 distinct CDR3 sequences; 30% to 45% falls within the top ten. This CDR3 contains 14 residues. In germline, CDR1 is MNHNS, CDR2 SASEGT. This entry belongs to a study of T cells expressing NK-cell markers. Study information: Seven donors tested HCMV-seropositive and one tested seronegative among the eight sequenced. Study-level findings and limits: In a handful of donors, dominant clonotypes made up roughly 25-60.1% of CD3+CD56-NKG2C+ cells.

The TCR was taken from a woman in her forties or fifties in good health. This sequence joins TRBV6-1 and TRBJ2-3. The sequencing sample was made of blood T cells: a sorted CD56 or NKG2C T cell subset, CD4+ or CD8+ T cells, or bulk PBMC T cells (not recorded which). The CDR3: CASVWTASTDTQYF.